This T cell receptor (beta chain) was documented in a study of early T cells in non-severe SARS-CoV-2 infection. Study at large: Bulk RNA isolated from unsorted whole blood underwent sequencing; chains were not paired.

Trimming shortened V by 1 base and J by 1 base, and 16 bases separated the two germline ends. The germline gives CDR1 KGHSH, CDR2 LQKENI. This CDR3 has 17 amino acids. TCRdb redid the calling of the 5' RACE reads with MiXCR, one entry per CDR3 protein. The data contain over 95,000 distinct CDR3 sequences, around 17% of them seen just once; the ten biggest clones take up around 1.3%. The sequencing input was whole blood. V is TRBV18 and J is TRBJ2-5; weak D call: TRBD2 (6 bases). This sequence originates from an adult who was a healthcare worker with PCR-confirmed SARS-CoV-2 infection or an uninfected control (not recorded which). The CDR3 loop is CASSPQRHGGPQETQYF. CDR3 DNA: TGTGCCAGCTCACCACAAAGGCACGGGGGACCCCAAGAGACCCAGTACTTC.